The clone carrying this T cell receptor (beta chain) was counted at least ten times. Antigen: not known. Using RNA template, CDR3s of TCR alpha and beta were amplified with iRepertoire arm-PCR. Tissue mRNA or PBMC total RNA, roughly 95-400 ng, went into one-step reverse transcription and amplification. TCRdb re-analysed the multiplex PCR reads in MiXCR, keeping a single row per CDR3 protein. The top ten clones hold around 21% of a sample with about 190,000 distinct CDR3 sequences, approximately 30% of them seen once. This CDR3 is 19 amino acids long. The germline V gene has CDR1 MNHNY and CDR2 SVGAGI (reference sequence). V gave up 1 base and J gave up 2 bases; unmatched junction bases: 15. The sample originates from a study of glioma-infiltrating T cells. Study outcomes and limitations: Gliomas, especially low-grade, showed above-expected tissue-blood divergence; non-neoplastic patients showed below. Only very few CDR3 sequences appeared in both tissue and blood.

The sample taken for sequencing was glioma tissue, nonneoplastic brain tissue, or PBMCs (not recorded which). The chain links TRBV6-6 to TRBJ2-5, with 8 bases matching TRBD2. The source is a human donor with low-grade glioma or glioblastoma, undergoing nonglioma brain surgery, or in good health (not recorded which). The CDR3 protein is CASSYFTGGSANKQETQYF. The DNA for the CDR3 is TGTGCCAGCAGTTACTTTACGGGAGGGAGTGCGAATAAACAAGAGACCCAGTACTTC.